This T cell receptor (beta chain) is drawn from a study of immune evolution from preneoplasia to lung adenocarcinoma. Study-wide results and limits: From normal lung to invasive adenocarcinoma, top clone frequencies appeared to decrease. Compared with EGFR-mutant or double wild-type lesions, KRAS-mutant nodules were more clonal.

Details on this clone: Its antigen is not known.

V was clipped by 4 bases and J by 5 bases; unmatched bases: 1. CDR3 length equals 12 residues. Germline V gives CDR1 SGHDT, CDR2 YYEEEE. Histologic diagnosis was independently verified by two lung pathologists. Libraries were prepared by immunoSEQ multiplex PCR; TCRdb keeps only in-frame clonotypes and omits some of them. The data hold roughly 6,300 clones, with around three quarters observed a single time. The V and J genes are TRBV5-6 and TRBJ2-7; 9 bases match TRBD2. The sample comprised FFPE lung adenocarcinoma in situ tissue. This clonotype originated in an older donor with lung adenocarcinoma. As DNA, the CDR3 is TGTGCCAGCAGCCGGACTAGCGACGAGCAGTACTTC. This translates into CASSRTSDEQYF. The full variable domain, in which reference TRBV5-6 and TRBJ2-7 provide the parts outside the CDR3, is DAGVTQSPTHLIKTRGQQVTLRCSPKSGHDTVSWYQQALGQGPQFIFQYYEEEERQRGNFPDRFSGHQFPNYSSELNVNALLLGDSALYLCASSRTSDEQYFGPGTRLTVT.